The 20 T cell receptor beta chains given below trace back to one sample, sequenced in a study of T cells in Graves' hyperthyroidism and ophthalmopathy. RNA transcripts yielded amplified TCR beta CDR3 regions. The study used the HTBI primer set for a first-round RT-PCR of the TCR CDR3. MiXCR, run by TCRdb on the multiplex PCR reads, gives a single entry per CDR3 protein. The sample shows approximately 380,000 distinct CDR3 sequences, 19% of them seen only once. Sequenced: blood. The origin of the receptors is a woman aged 18-30 years with Graves' hyperthyroidism.

This clonotype was seen at least ten times. The chain carries TRBV20-1 and TRBJ2-2; 10 nucleotides agree with TRBD2. The CDR3 spans 15 residues. V was clipped by 3 bases and J by 3 bases; unmatched bases: 4. The germline V gene encodes CDR1 DFQATT and CDR2 SNEGSKA (reference sequence). CDR3 DNA: TGCAGTGCTAGGGAGCTAGCGGGGGACACCGGGGAGCTGTTTTTT. Encoded protein: CSARELAGDTGELFF.

There are many counts of this clonotype. The chain couples TRBV12-3 or TRBV12-4 to TRBJ2-7, with D uncertain. The CDR3 length is 12 residues. The V and J ends lost 2 bases and 5 bases respectively, with 7 bases between them. The DNA for the CDR3 is TGTGCCAGCAGTTTAATCGTCCACGAGCAGTACTTC. Protein: CASSLIVHEQYF.

This clonotype was counted ten times or more. V is TRBV7-8 and J is TRBJ1-5; D gene ambiguous. This CDR3 contains 16 residues. Trimming pared 5 bases from V and 6 bases from J, leaving 20 bases between. The germline CDR1 and CDR2 sequences are SGHVS and FQNEAQ. The CDR3: CASSTTRPWEGQPQHF. The CDR3 DNA reads TGTGCCAGCAGCACAACCCGTCCCTGGGAGGGTCAGCCCCAGCATTTT.

Points on this clonotype: A single base separates this from a much larger clone, so it may be a read error. The DNA for the CDR3 is TGTGCCAGCAGTTTCAGGGAAGAATCTCTCTTT. Its protein product is CASSFREESLF. The J gene is TRBJ1-1, the V gene TRBV12-3 or TRBV12-4; possibly TRBD1 for D (5 bases). This CDR3 comprises 11 residues.

A single count supports this clonotype. The V and J genes are TRBV11-2 and TRBJ1-2; possible D gene TRBD1, 6 bases. Per the germline V gene, CDR1 is SGHAT and CDR2 is FQNNGV. The CDR3 consists of 16 residues. Trimming removed 2 bases at V and 7 bases at J, with 20 bases between. The CDR3 is CASSLNRDTLSGGYTF. In nucleotides, the CDR3 is TGTGCCAGCAGCTTAAACCGGGACACCCTATCGGGTGGCTACACCTTC. Full variable domain (remainder filled in from reference TRBV11-2 and TRBJ1-2): EAGVAQSPRYKIIEKRQSVAFWCNPISGHATLYWYQQILGQGPKLLIQFQNNGVVDDSQLPKDRFSAERLKGVDSTLKIQPAKLEDSAVYLCASSLNRDTLSGGYTFGSGTRLTVV.

The J gene is TRBJ2-7, the V gene TRBV6-5; the D is unclear. The V end was cut by 2 bases, the J end by 0 bases, with 8 bases between. Germline V lookup: CDR1 MNHEY, CDR2 SVGAGI. The CDR3 totals 14 residues. CDR3 residues: CASSYGQPSYEQYF. The CDR3 DNA reads TGTGCCAGCAGTTACGGGCAGCCCTCCTACGAGCAGTACTTC.

This clonotype was observed many times. CDR3 coding DNA: TGTGCCACCAGTGATGCACAGGGGAGGGACACCGGGGAGCTGTTTTTT. Translating gives CATSDAQGRDTGELFF. The chain uses TRBV24-1 and TRBJ2-2; D possibly matches TRBD1 or TRBD2 (7 bases each). The CDR3 has 16 amino acids. The germline gives CDR1 KGHDR, CDR2 SFDVKD. V was clipped by 3 bases and J by 3 bases, with 13 bases between them.

There are many counts of this clonotype. The chain recombines TRBV12-3 or TRBV12-4 with TRBJ2-7, with a tentative D call TRBD2 (6 bases). Trimming took 5 bases from V and 5 from J, leaving 13 bases between them. There are 13 residues in the CDR3. The CDR3 here is CASSPGGVNEQYF. CDR3 DNA sequence: TGTGCCAGCAGTCCCGGCGGGGTCAACGAGCAGTACTTC.

The chain is built from TRBV18 and TRBJ1-2; no firm D call. CDR1 KGHSH and CDR2 LQKENI come from the germline V gene. V lost 3 bases and J 2 bases, leaving 10 bases between the germline ends. This CDR3 spans 14 amino acids. CDR3 region: CASSPGDINYGYTF. Written as DNA, the CDR3 is TGTGCCAGCTCACCTGGTGACATCAACTATGGCTACACCTTC.

In this sample, this clonotype turned up many times. The chain is built from TRBV11-1 and TRBJ1-1; possible D gene TRBD1, 5 bases. CDR3 size: 13 residues. Trimming left V 3 bases short and J 9 bases short, with 14 bases between. CDR1 is SGHAT and CDR2 is FQDESV in the germline V gene (reference sequence). CDR3 DNA sequence: TGTGCCAGCAGCTTCGCCTCCCGGGGCCAAGCTTTCTTT. Translated, it gives CASSFASRGQAFF.

This clonotype was detected many times. J is TRBJ2-5 and V is TRBV28; no firm D call. V was clipped by 4 bases and J by 4 bases, with 13 bases between them. The germline CDR1 and CDR2 sequences are MDHEN and SYDVKM. The CDR3 runs to 14 residues. CDR3 in DNA: TGTGCCAGCAGTTCGCCGGGTCTCGCAGAGACCCAGTACTTC. Translating it yields CASSSPGLAETQYF.

This chain connects TRBV6-4 to TRBJ1-2; 8 nucleotides line up with TRBD1. Losses at the gene ends were 6 bases for V and 6 bases for J; bases not matched to a gene: 3. This CDR3 contains 12 residues. Per the germline V gene, CDR1 is MRHNA and CDR2 is SNTAGT. This chain's CDR3 is CASRDRVDGYTF. The CDR3 bases are TGTGCCAGCAGGGACAGGGTCGATGGCTACACCTTC.

This clonotype was detected many times. This chain connects TRBV2 to TRBJ1-5; perhaps TRBD1 as D (5 bases). The CDR3 has 13 residues. With 4 bases removed from V and 4 bases from J, the gap between germline ends came to 8 bases. The germline V gene has CDR1 SNHLY and CDR2 FYNNEI. CDR3 coding DNA: TGTGCCAGCAGTGCACAGGTTAATCAGCCCCAGCATTTT. The encoded protein is CASSAQVNQPQHF.

This clonotype was observed at least ten times. The chain employs TRBV29-1 and TRBJ1-1; TRBD1 is a possible D gene (6 bases). Trimming stripped 4 bases from V and 6 bases from J, with 15 bases between. The CDR3 spans 13 residues. Germline lookup yields CDR1 SQVTM and CDR2 ANQGSEA. The CDR3, as DNA: TGCAGCGTTGGTAAGGGGGTAGGCTCTGAAGCTTTCTTT. It specifies CSVGKGVGSEAFF.

This clonotype was picked up many times. The V gene is TRBV7-9, the J gene TRBJ1-3; D is possibly TRBD1 (5 bases). The CDR3 is 15 amino acids. V dropped 1 base and J dropped 2 bases, with 9 bases sitting between them. Looked up from germline, CDR1 is SEHNR and CDR2 is FQNEAQ (reference sequence). DNA for the CDR3: TGTGCCAGCAGCTTAGGGACGGGACCTGGAAACACCATATATTTT. Amino acid sequence: CASSLGTGPGNTIYF.

This clonotype came up many times. The junction departs from germline at one end; a sequencing error may be responsible. The J gene is TRBJ1-2, the V gene TRBV20-1, with D maybe TRBD1 (5 bases). Germline V gene data show CDR1 as DFQATT and CDR2 as SNEGSKA (reference sequence). The CDR3 covers 14 residues. CDR3 nucleotide sequence: TGCAGTGCTAGAGACGCAGAATCCAAATCAGGGTGCCATTGG. Protein: CSARDAESKSGCHW.

This clonotype occurred many times. The chain carries TRBV6-1 and TRBJ2-2; D is unclear. CDR1 is MNHNS, CDR2 SASEGT, per germline. The CDR3 spans 14 residues. Trimming cost V 7 bases and J 1 base, with 10 bases left between them. The CDR3 sequence: CASIETGNTGELFF. The CDR3 coding sequence is TGTGCCAGCATCGAGACGGGGAACACCGGGGAGCTGTTTTTT.

The table lists this clonotype with a few counts. This may be a read error, as it is one base from a much larger clone. V is TRBV5-1 and J is TRBJ1-1, with D possibly matching TRBD1 (5 bases). The CDR3 is made up of 14 amino acids. The germline CDR1 and CDR2 sequences are SGHRS and YFSETQ. The CDR3 sequence is CASSTGGWNTEACF. Here the CDR3 DNA reads TGCGCCAGCAGTACCGGGGGATGGAACACTGAAGCTTGCTTT.

This clonotype was observed a handful of times. This rearrangement joins TRBV3-1 to TRBJ1-2; unclear D gene. With 3 bases removed from V and 4 bases from J, the gap between germline ends came to 6 bases. Germline assignment: CDR1 LGHDT and CDR2 YNNKEL (reference sequence). The CDR3 sequence is 12 residues long. The CDR3 here is CASSQTRYGYTF. CDR3 nucleotides: TGTGCCAGCAGCCAGACCCGCTATGGCTACACCTTC.

This clonotype was detected ten times or more. The chain couples TRBV2 to TRBJ1-1, with 7 positions matching TRBD1. The CDR3 extends over 14 amino acids. After removal of 6 bases from V and 0 bases from J, the junction contained 4 bases not matched to a gene. Germline V CDR1 and CDR2: SNHLY, FYNNEI. The CDR3, as DNA: TGTGCCAGCAGAAGACAGGGAATGAACACTGAAGCTTTCTTT. As protein: CASRRQGMNTEAFF.